The present T cell receptor (beta chain) was sequenced within a study of OX40 agonist ivuxolimab in advanced cancers. At the level of the study: Two cutaneous melanoma patients and one hepatocellular carcinoma patient, three in all, had partial responses.

Repertoires were generated with immunoSEQ multiplex PCR, while TCRdb's copy carries only in-frame clones and drops some. The table shows about 70,000 clones, with approximately 78% occurring only once. Autoimmune disease history or systemic immunosuppression barred patients. Peripheral blood came from all dose cohorts at three timepoints. The germline V gene has CDR1 KGHSH and CDR2 LQKENI. Losses at the gene ends were 2 bases for V and 5 bases for J; bases not matched to a gene: 9. The length of the CDR3 is 15 residues. Sequencing was performed on CD4+ or CD8+ T cells sorted from blood, taken in a trial of the OX40 agonist ivuxolimab. The TCR sequence derives from an adult with an advanced solid tumor such as melanoma, head and neck, liver or kidney cancer. V and J are TRBV18 and TRBJ2-7; the match to TRBD2 covers 7 bases. The CDR3 reads CASSPRSSGIDEQYF. The CDR3 DNA follows: TGTGCCAGCTCACCAAGATCCAGCGGGATTGACGAGCAGTACTTC. Full variable domain (remainder filled in from reference TRBV18 and TRBJ2-7): NAGVMQNPRHLVRRRGQEARLRCSPMKGHSHVYWYRQLPEEGLKFMVYLQKENIIDESGMPKERFSAEFPKEGPSILRIQQVVRGDSAAYFCASSPRSSGIDEQYFGPGTRLTVT.